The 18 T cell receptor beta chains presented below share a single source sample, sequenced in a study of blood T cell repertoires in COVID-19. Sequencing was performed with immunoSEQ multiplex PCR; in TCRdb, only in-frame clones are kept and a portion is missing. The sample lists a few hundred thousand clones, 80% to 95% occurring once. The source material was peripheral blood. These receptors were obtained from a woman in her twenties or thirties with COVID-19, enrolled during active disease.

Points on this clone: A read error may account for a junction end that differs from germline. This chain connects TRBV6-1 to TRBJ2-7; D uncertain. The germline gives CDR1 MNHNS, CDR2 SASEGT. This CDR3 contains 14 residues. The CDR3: CASSEALTLYEQYF. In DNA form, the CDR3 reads TGTGCCAGTAGTGAAGCTTTGACTTTGTACGAGCAGTACTTC.

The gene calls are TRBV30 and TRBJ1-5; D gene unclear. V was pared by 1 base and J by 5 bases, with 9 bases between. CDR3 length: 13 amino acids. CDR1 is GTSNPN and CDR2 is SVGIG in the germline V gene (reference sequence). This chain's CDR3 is CAWSAGIYQPQHF. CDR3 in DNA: TGTGCCTGGAGTGCGGGGATCTATCAGCCCCAGCATTTT.

The CDR3 sequence: CASSLSPGTSQPQHF. The CDR3 bases are TGTGCCAGCAGCCTAAGTCCCGGGACAAGTCAGCCCCAGCATTTT. The chain joins TRBV7-8 to TRBJ1-5, with a tentative D call TRBD1 (6 bases). The CDR3 is 15 amino acids. Germline values: CDR1 SGHVS, CDR2 FQNEAQ. The V and J ends lost 5 bases and 6 bases respectively, with 17 bases between them.

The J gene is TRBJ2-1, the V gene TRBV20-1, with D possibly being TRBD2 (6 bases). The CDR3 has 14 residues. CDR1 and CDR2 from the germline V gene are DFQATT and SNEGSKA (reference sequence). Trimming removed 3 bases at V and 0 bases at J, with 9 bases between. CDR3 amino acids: CSASAGFSYNEQFF. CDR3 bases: TGCAGTGCTAGTGCGGGGTTCTCCTACAATGAGCAGTTCTTC.

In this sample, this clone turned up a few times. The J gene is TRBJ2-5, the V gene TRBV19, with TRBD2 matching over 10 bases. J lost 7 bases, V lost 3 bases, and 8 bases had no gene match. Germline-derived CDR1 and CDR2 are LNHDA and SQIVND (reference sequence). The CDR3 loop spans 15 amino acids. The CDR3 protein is CASSIQAGGPGTQYF. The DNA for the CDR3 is TGTGCCAGTAGTATCCAAGCGGGAGGGCCGGGGACCCAGTACTTC.

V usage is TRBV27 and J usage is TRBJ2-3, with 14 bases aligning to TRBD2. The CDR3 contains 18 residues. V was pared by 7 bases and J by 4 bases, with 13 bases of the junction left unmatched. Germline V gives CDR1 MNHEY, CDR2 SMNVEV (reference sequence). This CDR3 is CASNIIGGGLAGADTQYF. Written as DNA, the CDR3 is TGTGCCAGCAATATTATAGGGGGGGGACTAGCGGGAGCAGATACGCAGTATTTT.

The CDR3 nucleotides are TGTGCCTGGAGTAGTCTAGCGGCTTACAATGAGCAGTTCTTC. Residues: CAWSSLAAYNEQFF. V and J are TRBV30 and TRBJ2-1, with TRBD2 matching over 7 bases. After removal of 2 bases from V and 4 bases from J, the junction contained 5 bases not matched to a gene. The germline CDR1 and CDR2 sequences are GTSNPN and SVGIG (reference sequence). This CDR3 spans 14 amino acids.

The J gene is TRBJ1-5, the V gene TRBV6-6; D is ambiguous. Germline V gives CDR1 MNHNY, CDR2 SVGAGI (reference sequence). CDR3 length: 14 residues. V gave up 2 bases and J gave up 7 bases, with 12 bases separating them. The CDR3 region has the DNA TGTGCCAGCAGTTACATGCAGGATTCACAGCCCCAGCATTTT. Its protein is CASSYMQDSQPQHF.

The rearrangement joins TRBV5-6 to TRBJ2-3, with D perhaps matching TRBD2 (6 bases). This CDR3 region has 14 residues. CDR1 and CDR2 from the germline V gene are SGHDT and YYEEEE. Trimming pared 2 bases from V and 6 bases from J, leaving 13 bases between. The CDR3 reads CASSLWDFRDTQYF. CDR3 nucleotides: TGTGCCAGCAGCTTATGGGACTTTAGGGATACGCAGTATTTT.

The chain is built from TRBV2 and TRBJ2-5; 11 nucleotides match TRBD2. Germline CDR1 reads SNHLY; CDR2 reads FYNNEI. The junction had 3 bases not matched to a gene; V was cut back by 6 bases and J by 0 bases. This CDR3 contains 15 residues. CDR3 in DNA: TGTGCCAGCAGAGGGACTAGCGGTTACCAAGAGACCCAGTACTTC. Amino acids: CASRGTSGYQETQYF.

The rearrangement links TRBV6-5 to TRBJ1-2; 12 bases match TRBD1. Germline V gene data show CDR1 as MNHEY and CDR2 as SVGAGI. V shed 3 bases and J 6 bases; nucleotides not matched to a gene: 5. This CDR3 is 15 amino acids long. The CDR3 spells CASSYGDRGQDGYTF. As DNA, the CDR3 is TGTGCCAGCAGTTATGGGGACAGGGGGCAAGATGGCTACACCTTC.

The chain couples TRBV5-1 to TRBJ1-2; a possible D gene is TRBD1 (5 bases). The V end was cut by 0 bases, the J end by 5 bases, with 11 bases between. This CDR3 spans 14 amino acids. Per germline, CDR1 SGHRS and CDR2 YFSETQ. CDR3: CASSLDRGVYGYTF. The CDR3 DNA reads TGCGCCAGCAGCTTGGACCGGGGGGTATATGGCTACACCTTC. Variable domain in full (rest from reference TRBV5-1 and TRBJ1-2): KAGVTQTPRYLIKTRGQQVTLSCSPISGHRSVSWYQQTPGQGLQFLFEYFSETQRNKGNFPGRFSGRQFSNSRSEMNVSTLELGDSALYLCASSLDRGVYGYTFGSGTRLTVV.

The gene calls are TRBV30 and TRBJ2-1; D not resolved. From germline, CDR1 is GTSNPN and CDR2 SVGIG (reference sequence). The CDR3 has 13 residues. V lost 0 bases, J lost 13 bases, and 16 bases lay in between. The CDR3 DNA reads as TGTGCCTGGAGTGTACAAGACTCCTGGCCACAGTTCTTC. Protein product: CAWSVQDSWPQFF.

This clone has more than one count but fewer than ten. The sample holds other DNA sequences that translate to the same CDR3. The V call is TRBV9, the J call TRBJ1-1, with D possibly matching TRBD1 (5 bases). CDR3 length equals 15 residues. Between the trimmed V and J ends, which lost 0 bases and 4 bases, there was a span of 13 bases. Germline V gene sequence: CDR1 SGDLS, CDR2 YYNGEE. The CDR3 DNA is TGTGCCAGCAGCGTAGAGCCGACAGTGAGCACTGAAGCTTTCTTT. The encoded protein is CASSVEPTVSTEAFF. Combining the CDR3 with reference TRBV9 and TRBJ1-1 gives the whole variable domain DSGVTQTPKHLITATGQRVTLRCSPRSGDLSVYWYQQSLDQGLQFLIQYYNGEERAKGNILERFSAQQFPDLHSELNLSSLELGDSALYFCASSVEPTVSTEAFFGQGTRLTVV.

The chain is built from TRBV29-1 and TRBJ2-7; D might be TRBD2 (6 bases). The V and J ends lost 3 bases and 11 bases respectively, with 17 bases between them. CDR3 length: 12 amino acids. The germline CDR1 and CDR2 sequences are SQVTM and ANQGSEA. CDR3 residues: CSVDGSAGGKYF. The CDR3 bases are TGCAGCGTTGATGGTTCGGCAGGCGGGAAGTACTTC.

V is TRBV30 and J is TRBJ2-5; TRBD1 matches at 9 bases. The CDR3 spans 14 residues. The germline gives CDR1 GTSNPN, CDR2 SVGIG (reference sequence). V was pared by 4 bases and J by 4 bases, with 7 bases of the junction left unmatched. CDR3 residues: CAWTERQGVETQYF. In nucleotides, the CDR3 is TGTGCCTGGACAGAACGACAGGGGGTAGAGACCCAGTACTTC.

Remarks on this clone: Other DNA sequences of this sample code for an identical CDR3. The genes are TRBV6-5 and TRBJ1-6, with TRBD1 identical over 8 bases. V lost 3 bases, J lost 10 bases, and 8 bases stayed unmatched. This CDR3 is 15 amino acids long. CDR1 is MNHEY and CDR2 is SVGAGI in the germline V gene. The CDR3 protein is CASSYGQGFRSPLHF. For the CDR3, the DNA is TGTGCCAGCAGTTATGGACAGGGATTTAGATCACCCCTCCACTTT.

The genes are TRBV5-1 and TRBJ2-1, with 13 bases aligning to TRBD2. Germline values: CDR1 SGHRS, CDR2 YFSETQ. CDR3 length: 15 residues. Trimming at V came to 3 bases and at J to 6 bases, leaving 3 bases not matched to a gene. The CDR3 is CASSSGLAGFNEQFF. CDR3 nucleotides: TGCGCCAGCAGCTCGGGACTAGCGGGGTTCAATGAGCAGTTCTTC.